This T cell receptor beta chain was profiled in a study of blood T cells in healthy people across ages. Healthy Caucasian individuals from Russia aged about 6 to 100 were enrolled as donors. Together with a sample-barcoded 5' primer, a J-beta primer mix was included in a second PCR lasting about 6 to 11 cycles. One entry per CDR3 protein, called by TCRdb with MiXCR from the 5' RACE reads. The sample carries more than 700,000 distinct CDR3 sequences, 35% to 60% recorded once. Study results and caveats: Donor CMV infection status was unknown, possibly confounding age-related changes in expanded clonotypes.

Comment on this clonotype: Antigen unknown.

J lost 3 bases, V lost 4 bases, and 8 bases had no gene match. The V gene's germline CDR1 is LNHNV and CDR2 YYDKDF (reference sequence). This CDR3 is built from 16 residues. The rearrangement uses TRBV15 and TRBJ2-1; 8 bases are shared with TRBD2. The sequenced sample consisted of blood. The sequence was obtained from a man older than 75 in good health. CDR3 in DNA: TGTGCCACCAGCATGACGCGGGGGGCCGTCTACAATGAGCAGTTCTTC. Encoded protein: CATSMTRGAVYNEQFF.